Following are 27 T cell receptor beta chains from one sample sequenced in a study of shared clonotypes between healthy human individuals. This table comes from immunoSEQ multiplex PCR, and its TCRdb copy is limited to in-frame clones, with some not included. The table records nearly 750,000 clones, roughly 72% of them present only once. The sequencing input was memory CD4+ T cells sorted from blood. As to subset: CD45RA-negative fraction. The receptors come from a woman aged 30 to 39 in good health.

The chain combines TRBV29-1 with TRBJ2-1, with 10 bases lining up with TRBD2. The V segment lost 7 bases and the J segment 0 bases; nucleotides outside the gene matches: 6. The V gene's germline CDR1 is SQVTM and CDR2 ANQGSEA. The CDR3 has 15 residues. The CDR3 loop reads CSGGTSASSYNEQFF. DNA for the CDR3: TGCAGCGGCGGGACTAGCGCGAGCTCCTACAATGAGCAGTTCTTC.

V and J are TRBV19 and TRBJ2-7; 7 bases match TRBD1. Germline lookup yields CDR1 LNHDA and CDR2 SQIVND (reference sequence). J was trimmed by 7 bases and V by 7 bases; bases with no gene match: 13. There are 14 residues in the CDR3. This CDR3 reads CASIGRQGFGEQYF. CDR3 coding DNA: TGTGCCAGTATAGGGCGACAGGGCTTCGGGGAGCAGTACTTC.

The CDR3, as DNA: TGTGCCACCAGCAGAGGGGTACAAAGCTCCTACAATGAGCAGTTCTTC. Encoded protein: CATSRGVQSSYNEQFF. The chain links TRBV15 to TRBJ2-1, with D uncertain. Trimming cost V 1 base and J 0 bases, with 10 bases left between them. Germline CDR1 is LNHNV and CDR2 is YYDKDF (reference sequence). The CDR3 runs 16 residues.

This clone appeared many times. The gene calls are TRBV5-1 and TRBJ2-7; 10 bases are a match to TRBD2. The trim removed 1 base at V and 4 bases at J, leaving 5 bases unmatched. The germline V gene encodes CDR1 SGHRS and CDR2 YFSETQ. This CDR3 comprises 15 residues. The CDR3 region has the DNA TGCGCCAGCAGCTTGACTAGCGGGGCTAAATACGAGCAGTACTTC. Translated: CASSLTSGAKYEQYF.

The chain has TRBV27 and TRBJ2-3, with TRBD2 identical over 8 bases. V gave up 9 bases and J gave up 5 bases; unmatched junction bases: 13. Germline CDR1 is MNHEY and CDR2 is SMNVEV (reference sequence). The CDR3 is made up of 15 amino acids. CDR3 in amino acids: CARFSKREPGDTQYF. The CDR3 DNA reads as TGTGCCAGATTTTCAAAGCGGGAGCCGGGAGATACGCAGTATTTT.

The rearrangement links TRBV6-5 to TRBJ1-1, with 11 bases matching TRBD1. This CDR3 comprises 14 residues. Germline assignment: CDR1 MNHEY and CDR2 SVGAGI. Trimming at V came to 6 bases and at J to 5 bases, leaving 5 bases not matched to a gene. CDR3 nucleotide sequence: TGTGCCAGCAGCCAGGACAGGGGGCGGACTGAAGCTTTCTTT. This sequence encodes CASSQDRGRTEAFF.

This clone was detected a few times. The rearrangement uses TRBV5-1 and TRBJ2-3; D may be TRBD1 or TRBD2 (5 bases each). CDR1 SGHRS and CDR2 YFSETQ come from the germline V gene. The CDR3 loop spans 16 amino acids. Trimming removed 5 bases from V and 0 bases from J, with 16 bases in between. CDR3 sequence: CASSDTGATSTDTQYF. As DNA, the CDR3 is TGCGCCAGCAGTGATACCGGGGCAACTAGCACAGATACGCAGTATTTT.

CDR3 nucleotide sequence: TGTGCCAGCAGTAACCGACAGGGGGCGATCCAACGAGAGACCCAGTACTTC. It codes for CASSNRQGAIQRETQYF. The rearrangement links TRBV27 to TRBJ2-5; 10 nucleotides agree with TRBD1. The CDR3 covers 17 residues. V lost 5 bases to trimming and J lost 4 bases; unmatched junction nucleotides: 13. Germline V gives CDR1 MNHEY, CDR2 SMNVEV (reference sequence).

This rearrangement joins TRBV28 to TRBJ1-3, with 9 bases lining up with TRBD1. The CDR3 has 15 amino acids. V lost 6 bases, J lost 2 bases, and 5 bases stayed unmatched. Germline CDR1 is MDHEN and CDR2 is SYDVKM. The CDR3 sequence is CASRTTGGAGNTIYF. The CDR3 DNA sequence: TGTGCCAGCAGGACAACAGGGGGCGCTGGAAACACCATATATTTT.

The table lists this clone with a few counts. The V call is TRBV9, the J call TRBJ1-1; D gene unclear. Germline lookup yields CDR1 SGDLS and CDR2 YYNGEE. This CDR3 spans 14 amino acids. V was clipped by 0 bases and J by 2 bases, with 8 bases between them. The CDR3 DNA reads TGTGCCAGCAGCGTAGTGGACCTTAACACTGAAGCTTTCTTT. This encodes CASSVVDLNTEAFF. Complete variable domain (other parts from reference TRBV9 and TRBJ1-1): DSGVTQTPKHLITATGQRVTLRCSPRSGDLSVYWYQQSLDQGLQFLIQYYNGEERAKGNILERFSAQQFPDLHSELNLSSLELGDSALYFCASSVVDLNTEAFFGQGTRLTVV.

The rearrangement links TRBV5-4 to TRBJ1-2; D possibly corresponds to TRBD1 (5 bases). The V end was cut by 0 bases, the J end by 1 base, with 16 bases between. The V gene's germline CDR1 is SGHNT and CDR2 YYREEE (reference sequence). The CDR3 consists of 17 residues. The CDR3 sequence is CASSLARGDPVNYGYTF. For the CDR3, the DNA is TGTGCCAGCAGCTTGGCCCGAGGGGACCCAGTTAACTATGGCTACACCTTC.

A word on this clone: The identical CDR3 is also encoded by other nucleotide sequences in the sample. J is TRBJ2-7 and V is TRBV5-1, with TRBD1 as a possible D gene (6 bases). Trimming stripped 3 bases from V and 0 bases from J, with 10 bases between. The CDR3 contains 14 residues. The germline gives CDR1 SGHRS, CDR2 YFSETQ. The CDR3 loop reads CASSSTGSSYEQYF. For the CDR3, the DNA is TGCGCCAGCAGCTCAACAGGGTCCTCCTACGAGCAGTACTTC.

About this clone: The same CDR3 can be traced to other DNA sequences in this sample. The CDR3 is CASSRGRDQPQHF. The CDR3 DNA is TGTGCCAGCTCACGAGGACGGGATCAGCCCCAGCATTTT. The J gene is TRBJ1-5, the V gene TRBV18; D is unresolved. The CDR3 contains 13 residues. The germline gives CDR1 KGHSH, CDR2 LQKENI. V lost 4 bases and J lost 5, with 9 bases in between.

This chain joins TRBV28 and TRBJ1-2; D might be TRBD1 (5 bases). Germline assignment: CDR1 MDHEN and CDR2 SYDVKM. This CDR3 spans 14 amino acids. V lost 2 bases and J 3 bases, leaving 10 bases between the germline ends. CDR3 bases: TGTGCCAGCAGTTTAGGCAAGGGGTACTATGGCTACACCTTC. This gives the protein CASSLGKGYYGYTF.

This clone was detected only once. This chain connects TRBV19 to TRBJ2-5, with D possibly called TRBD1 or TRBD2 (5 bases each). Trimming took off 4 bases at V and 2 bases at J, with 17 bases between the two ends. The CDR3 has 16 amino acids. Germline CDR1 is LNHDA and CDR2 is SQIVND (reference sequence). CDR3 loop: CASSKHGDVNQETQYF. The CDR3 bases are TGTGCCAGTAGTAAACACGGGGACGTAAATCAAGAGACCCAGTACTTC.

The chain carries TRBV6-5 and TRBJ2-5; 9 nucleotides line up with TRBD1. The junction had 2 bases not matched to a gene; V was cut back by 0 bases and J by 0 bases. The CDR3 has 16 residues. Germline CDR1 MNHEY, CDR2 SVGAGI. The DNA of the CDR3 is TGTGCCAGCAGTTACTCGGGGACAGGGCACCAAGAGACCCAGTACTTC. Amino acid sequence: CASSYSGTGHQETQYF.

This sequence joins TRBV9 and TRBJ2-1; 7 positions agree with TRBD2. V lost 0 bases to trimming and J lost 5 bases; unmatched junction nucleotides: 14. This CDR3 has 18 amino acids. In germline, CDR1 is SGDLS, CDR2 YYNGEE. CDR3 DNA: TGTGCCAGCAGCGTAGCTATCGGCGGGGGAACCCTAAACAATGAGCAGTTCTTC. As protein: CASSVAIGGGTLNNEQFF. The full variable domain, with the rest looked up from reference TRBV9 and TRBJ2-1, is DSGVTQTPKHLITATGQRVTLRCSPRSGDLSVYWYQQSLDQGLQFLIQYYNGEERAKGNILERFSAQQFPDLHSELNLSSLELGDSALYFCASSVAIGGGTLNNEQFFGPGTRLTVL.

Concerning this clone: The same CDR3 also results from other DNA sequences found in this sample. The chain uses TRBV19 and TRBJ2-5; 8 nucleotides line up with TRBD2. Germline V CDR1 and CDR2: LNHDA, SQIVND (reference sequence). V was pared by 5 bases and J by 5 bases, with 7 bases of the junction left unmatched. The CDR3 length is 14 residues. As DNA, the CDR3 is TGTGCCAGTAGTCCTTCGACGGGGGGGGAGACCCAGTACTTC. This sequence encodes CASSPSTGGETQYF.

This clone has just a few counts. The chain employs TRBV7-2 and TRBJ1-5; D not certain. V was clipped by 5 bases and J by 3 bases, with 11 bases between them. The CDR3 covers 14 residues. The germline CDR1 and CDR2 sequences are SGHTA and FQGNSA. The CDR3 here is CASSQQTTNQPQHF. CDR3 DNA sequence: TGTGCCAGCAGCCAACAGACTACCAATCAGCCCCAGCATTTT.

This chain uses TRBV29-1 with TRBJ1-4; 8 nucleotides match TRBD1. The germline V gene encodes CDR1 SQVTM and CDR2 ANQGSEA. The CDR3 contains 13 residues. After removal of 6 bases from V and 8 bases from J, the junction contained 8 bases not matched to a gene. Written as DNA, the CDR3 is TGCAGCGTAGCGGACAGGGAGAGGGAAAAACTGTTTTTT. Amino acids: CSVADREREKLFF.

This rearrangement joins TRBV11-3 to TRBJ2-7; the match to TRBD1 covers 9 bases. Per the germline V gene, CDR1 is SGHNT and CDR2 is YENEEA. V trimming: 5 bases; J trimming: 3 bases; junction bases outside the gene matches: 5. The CDR3 spans 14 residues. In DNA, the CDR3 is TGTGCCAGCAGCCAGGGACAGGGCCTCTACGAGCAGTACTTC. Translation: CASSQGQGLYEQYF.

The genes are TRBV4-1 and TRBJ2-3; 7 nucleotides agree with TRBD2. CDR3 length: 17 amino acids. The V gene's germline CDR1 is MGHRA and CDR2 YSYEKL. V dropped 2 bases and J dropped 2; count of bases not matched to a gene: 10. Written as DNA, the CDR3 is TGCGCCAGCAGCCAATTCGGACCCCGGGAGGCCACAGATACGCAGTATTTT. It codes for CASSQFGPREATDTQYF.

CDR3 amino acids: CASSRGGQSYEQYF. Written as DNA, the CDR3 is TGTGCCAGCAGCAGGGGGGGACAGTCCTACGAGCAGTACTTC. The chain couples TRBV7-9 to TRBJ2-7; D tentatively fits TRBD1 or TRBD2 (7 bases each). Germline V gene lookup returns CDR1 SEHNR and CDR2 FQNEAQ (reference sequence). V was cut by 5 bases and J by 1 base, with 12 bases left in between. CDR3 length equals 14 residues.

The count of this clone is one. This chain connects TRBV28 to TRBJ2-3; 8 nucleotides line up with TRBD2. Germline V gives CDR1 MDHEN, CDR2 SYDVKM. This CDR3 has 15 amino acids. Trimming removed 8 bases from V and 2 bases from J; junction bases left unmatched: 9. The CDR3 region has the DNA TGTGCCAGCGGCCCTAGCGGGCGAACCACAGATACGCAGTATTTT. Amino acids: CASGPSGRTTDTQYF.

This sequence joins TRBV28 and TRBJ1-2; 11 bases map to TRBD1. Germline CDR1 is MDHEN and CDR2 is SYDVKM. Trimming removed 6 bases from V and 5 bases from J; junction bases left unmatched: 14. The CDR3 is 17 residues long. This chain's CDR3 is CASSSGPGGTGGYGYTF. In DNA form, the CDR3 reads TGTGCCAGCAGCTCCGGTCCGGGCGGGACAGGGGGTTATGGCTACACCTTC.

This chain links TRBV6-6 with TRBJ1-1; D is perhaps TRBD1 (6 bases). The CDR3 is made up of 14 amino acids. Germline lookup yields CDR1 MNHNY and CDR2 SVGAGI (reference sequence). V shed 6 bases and J shed 1 base, with 12 bases lying between them. DNA for the CDR3: TGTGCCAGCAGACTGGACAGTCAGAACACTGAAGCTTTCTTT. Its translation is CASRLDSQNTEAFF.

This clone turned up a few times. The chain is built from TRBV9 and TRBJ2-1; 15 nucleotides align to TRBD2. The CDR3 loop spans 14 amino acids. V lost 7 bases, J lost 9 bases, and 5 bases stayed unmatched. In germline, CDR1 is SGDLS, CDR2 YYNGEE. As DNA, the CDR3 is TGTGCCAGCGCGGGACTAGCGGGAGGTTCTGAGCAGTTCTTC. Translated, it gives CASAGLAGGSEQFF.